Described below is a single T cell receptor beta chain sequence and its context. Its antigen specificity is not known. No per-base quality is available; no much larger clone lies one base away. The data were obtained in a study of vaccination effects on CD4 cells after COVID-19 (dated by TCRdb to 2022 to 2024). With respect to the entire study: Post-vaccine samples across the study were collected a median of 72 days after the second dose, with a range of 14 to 241. SARS-CoV-2 spike-specific CD4+ TCR repertoires were compared before and after mRNA vaccination in COVID-19 convalescent patients and in infection-naive vaccine recipients. A total of 9 to 11 COVID-19 convalescent patients and a few SARS-CoV-2-naive healthy vaccine recipients were included in the full study. Cultures from other donors in the study were sequenced using the Oncomine TCR Beta short-read assay on an Illumina iSeq 100. General findings and caveats noted by the study authors: The study was limited by a small number of convalescent patients and lacked early post-infection timepoints. Among healthy vaccine recipients, nearly all vaccine-induced clones were SARS-CoV-2 mono-reactive, and just 1 of 255 was cross-reactive with common cold coronaviruses. Both infection-induced and vaccine-induced clones contracted markedly at late post-vaccination timepoints, which is consistent with waning T cell responses.

The library was obtained by the immunoSEQ multiplex PCR assay. DNA from the cultured and isolated CD4+ T cells underwent TCR beta CDR3 sequencing. The source study handled its data this way. Non-productive TCR sequences were removed, reads were trimmed to the CDR3 region, and CDR3s of at least 7 amino acids were retained. Antigen-specific clonotypes were identified using the MANAFEST web app by comparison of expansion in peptide wells against reference cultures. To be called positive, a clone needed expansion at FDR<0.05 compared with the reference and with all other wells, an odds ratio greater than 5, and a frequency greater than 0.1% in two replicate wells. Clonotypes significantly expanded in SARS-CoV-2 spike wells and in at least one common cold coronavirus spike condition were defined as cross-reactive. Levenshtein distance calculated with the stringdist R package was used to assess CDR3 similarity, and unrooted trees were constructed with ape in R 3.6.1. TCRdb re-hosts the immuneACCESS table, in-frame sequences only. Its copies lack some clones; in the studies checked, an unresolved V gene accounts for under half of them, and the cause for the rest is not known. The V and J calls and the clone size are those of that table, but D and trimming were determined from the DNA. This sample has approximately 61,000 clones in its table, and roughly 72% of those were observed once. The top ten clonotypes cover 1% to 1.5% of the sample.

Including cysteine and phenylalanine, the CDR3 has 13 amino acids. Of all the DNA, just the CDR3 is kept, 39 bases in frame from base 1. The germline V gene supplies CDR1 ENHRY and CDR2 SYGVKD. Germline trimming amounts to 6 bases on V and 7 bases on J, with 3 as the count of junction bases outside the gene matches. To identify antigen-specific CD4+ T cell clonotypes by their expansion, the ViraFEST assay first stimulated PBMC with viral peptide pools and then applied TCR sequencing. After around eleven days of culture, CD4+ T cells were isolated with the EasySep CD4+ T cell isolation kit. Each participant received two doses of an mRNA SARS-CoV-2 vaccine, either BNT162b2 or mRNA-1273. The absence of prior SARS-CoV-2 infection in healthy vaccine recipients was confirmed by negative nucleocapsid antibodies before and after vaccination. Each well held two million PBMC cultured in IMDM containing about 5.5% human AB serum, 8 to 10 IU/ml IL-2 and gentamicin, along with roughly 10 ug/ml peptides. On days 3 and 7, half of the culture medium was replaced with fresh IL-2-containing medium. Unless noted otherwise, every peptide stimulation condition was cultured in triplicate wells. PBMC were separated from whole blood using Ficoll-Paque Plus gradient centrifugation and were then either cryopreserved at -140C or used fresh. The overlapping peptide pools covered the spike proteins of SARS-CoV-2 and of the common cold coronaviruses HCoV-NL63, HCoV-OC43 and HCoV-229E. The QIAamp micro DNA kit was used to extract genomic DNA from the cultured CD4+ T cells.

The material sequenced was CD4+ T cells from PBMCs cultured with HCoV-229E spike peptides, taken after COVID-19 vaccination. The cell subset or site label for this specimen denotes: HCoV-229E spike overlapping peptide pool stimulation. This receptor was identified in a human donor who received a COVID-19 vaccine. The rearranged chain carries TRBV10-3 and TRBJ1-6, and 7 junction bases match TRBD1. The bases read TGTGCCATCAGACAGGGGAACAATTCACCCCTCCACTTT. Its protein is CAIRQGNNSPLHF.